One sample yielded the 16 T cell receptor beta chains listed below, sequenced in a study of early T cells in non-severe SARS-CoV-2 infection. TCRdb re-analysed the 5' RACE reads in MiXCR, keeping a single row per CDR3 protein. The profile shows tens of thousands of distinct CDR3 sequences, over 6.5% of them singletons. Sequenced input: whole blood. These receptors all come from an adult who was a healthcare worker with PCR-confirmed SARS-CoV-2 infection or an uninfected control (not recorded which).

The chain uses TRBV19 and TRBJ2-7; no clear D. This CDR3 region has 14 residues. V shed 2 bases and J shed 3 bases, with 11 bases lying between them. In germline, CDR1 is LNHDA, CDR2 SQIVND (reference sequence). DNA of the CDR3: TGTGCCAGTAGTATACCGGCTAGAAGCTACGAGCAGTACTTC. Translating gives CASSIPARSYEQYF.

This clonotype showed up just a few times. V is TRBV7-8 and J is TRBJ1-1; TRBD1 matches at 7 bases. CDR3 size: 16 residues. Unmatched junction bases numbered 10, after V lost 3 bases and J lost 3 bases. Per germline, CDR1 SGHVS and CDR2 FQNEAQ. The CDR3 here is CASSFERGQAYTEAFF. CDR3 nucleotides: TGTGCCAGCAGCTTCGAACGAGGACAGGCCTACACTGAAGCTTTCTTT.

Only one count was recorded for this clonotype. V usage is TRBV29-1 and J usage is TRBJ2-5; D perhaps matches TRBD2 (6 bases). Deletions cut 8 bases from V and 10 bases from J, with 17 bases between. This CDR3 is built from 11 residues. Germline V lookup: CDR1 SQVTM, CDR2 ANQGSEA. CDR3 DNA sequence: TGCAGCATTCACCTCTCGCGGGGCCAGTACTTC. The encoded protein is CSIHLSRGQYF. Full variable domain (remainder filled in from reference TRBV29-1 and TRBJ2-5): SAVISQKPSRDICQRGTSLTIQCQVDSQVTMMFWYRQQPGQSLTLIATANQGSEATYESGFVIDKFPISRPNLTFSTLTVSNMSPEDSSIYLCSIHLSRGQYFGPGTRLLVL.

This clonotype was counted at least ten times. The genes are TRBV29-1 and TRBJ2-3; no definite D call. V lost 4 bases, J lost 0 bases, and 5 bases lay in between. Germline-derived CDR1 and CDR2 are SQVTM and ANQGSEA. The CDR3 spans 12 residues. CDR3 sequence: CSVGRSTDTQYF. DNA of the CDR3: TGCAGCGTTGGTCGAAGCACAGATACGCAGTATTTT.

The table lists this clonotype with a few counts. For the CDR3, the DNA is TGTGCCATCAGTGAGTCCATCATCGCTAGCGGGAGGGCCAAGGGTGCAGATACGCAGTATTTT. Translating it yields CAISESIIASGRAKGADTQYF. The chain uses TRBV10-3 and TRBJ2-3; TRBD2 matches at 12 bases. Germline values: CDR1 ENHRY, CDR2 SYGVKD. The CDR3 length is 21 residues. With 0 bases clipped from V and 4 bases from J, the junction kept 17 bases outside the gene matches.

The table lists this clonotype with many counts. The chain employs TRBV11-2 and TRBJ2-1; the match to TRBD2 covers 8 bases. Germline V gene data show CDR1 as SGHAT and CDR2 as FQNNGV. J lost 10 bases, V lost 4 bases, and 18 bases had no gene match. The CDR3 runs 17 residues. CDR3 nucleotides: TGTGCCAGCAGCTCCCGCGGCCAGCGGGAGAAATCGGGCGAGCAGTTCTTC. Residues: CASSSRGQREKSGEQFF.

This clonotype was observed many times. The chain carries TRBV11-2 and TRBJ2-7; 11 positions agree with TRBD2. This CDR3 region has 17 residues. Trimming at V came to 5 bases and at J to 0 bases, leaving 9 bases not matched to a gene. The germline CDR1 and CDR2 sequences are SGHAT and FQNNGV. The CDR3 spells CASSPRLAGSLSYEQYF. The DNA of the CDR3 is TGTGCCAGCAGCCCCCGACTAGCGGGAAGCCTCTCCTACGAGCAGTACTTC.

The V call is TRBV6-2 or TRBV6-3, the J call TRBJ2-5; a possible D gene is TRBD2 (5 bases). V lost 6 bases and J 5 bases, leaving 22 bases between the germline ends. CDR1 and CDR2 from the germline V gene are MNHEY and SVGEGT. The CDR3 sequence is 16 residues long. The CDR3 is CASSYGRASVGETQYF. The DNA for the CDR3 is TGTGCCAGCAGCTACGGGCGGGCATCCGTTGGGGAGACCCAGTACTTC.

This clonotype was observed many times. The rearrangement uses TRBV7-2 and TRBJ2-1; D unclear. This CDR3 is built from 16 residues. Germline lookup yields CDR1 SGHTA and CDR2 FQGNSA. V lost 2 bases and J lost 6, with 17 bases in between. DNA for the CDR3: TGTGCCAGCAGCTTAATCCGGAAGACTTACTCCAATGAGCAGTTCTTC. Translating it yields CASSLIRKTYSNEQFF.

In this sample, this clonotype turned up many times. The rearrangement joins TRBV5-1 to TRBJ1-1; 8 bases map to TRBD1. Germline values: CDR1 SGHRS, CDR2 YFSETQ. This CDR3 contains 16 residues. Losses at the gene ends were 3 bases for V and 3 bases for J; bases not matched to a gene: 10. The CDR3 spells CASSSDFQGAHTEAFF. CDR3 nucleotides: TGCGCCAGCAGCTCAGATTTTCAGGGGGCGCACACTGAAGCTTTCTTT.

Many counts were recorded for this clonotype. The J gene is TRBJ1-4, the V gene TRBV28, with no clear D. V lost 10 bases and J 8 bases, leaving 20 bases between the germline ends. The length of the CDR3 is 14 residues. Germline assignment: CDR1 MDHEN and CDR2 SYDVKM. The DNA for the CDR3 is TGTGCCACTGCAAGACCGGGTCGGAAGGAAAAACTGTTTTTT. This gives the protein CATARPGRKEKLFF. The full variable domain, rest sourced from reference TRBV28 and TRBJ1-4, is DVKVTQSSRYLVKRTGEKVFLECVQDMDHENMFWYRQDPGLGLRLIYFSYDVKMKEKGDIPEGYSVSREKKERFSLILESASTNQTSMYLCATARPGRKEKLFFGSGTQLSVL.

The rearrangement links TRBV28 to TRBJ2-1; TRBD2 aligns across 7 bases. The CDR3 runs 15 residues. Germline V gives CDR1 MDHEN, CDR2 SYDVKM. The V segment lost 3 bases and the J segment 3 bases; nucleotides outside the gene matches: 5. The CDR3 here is CASSLWRENYNEQFF. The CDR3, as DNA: TGTGCCAGCAGTTTGTGGCGGGAGAACTACAATGAGCAGTTCTTC.

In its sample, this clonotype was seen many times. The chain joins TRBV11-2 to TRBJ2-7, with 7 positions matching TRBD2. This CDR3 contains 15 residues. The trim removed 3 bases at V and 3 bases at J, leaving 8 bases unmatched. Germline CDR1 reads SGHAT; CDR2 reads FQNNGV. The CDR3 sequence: CASSFPGGMVYEQYF. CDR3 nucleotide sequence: TGTGCCAGCAGCTTCCCCGGGGGGATGGTCTACGAGCAGTACTTC.

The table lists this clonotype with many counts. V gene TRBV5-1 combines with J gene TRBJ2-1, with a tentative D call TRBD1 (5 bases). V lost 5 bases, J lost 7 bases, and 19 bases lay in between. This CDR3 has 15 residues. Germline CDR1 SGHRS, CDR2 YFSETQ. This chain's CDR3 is CASSPLQGSGNEQFF. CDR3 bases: TGCGCCAGCAGTCCTTTGCAGGGTTCAGGGAATGAGCAGTTCTTC.

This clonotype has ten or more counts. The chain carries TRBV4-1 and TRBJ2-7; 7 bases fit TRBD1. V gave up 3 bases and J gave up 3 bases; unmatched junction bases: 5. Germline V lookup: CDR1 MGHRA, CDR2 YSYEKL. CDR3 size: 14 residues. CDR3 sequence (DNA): TGCGCCAGCAGCCACTTTGACAGGGACTACGAGCAGTACTTC. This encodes CASSHFDRDYEQYF.

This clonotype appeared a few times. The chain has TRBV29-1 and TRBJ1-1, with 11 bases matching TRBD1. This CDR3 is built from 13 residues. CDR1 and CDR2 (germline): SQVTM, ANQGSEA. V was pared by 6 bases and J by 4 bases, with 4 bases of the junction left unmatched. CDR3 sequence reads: CSVRTGGITEAFF. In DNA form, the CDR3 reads TGCAGCGTCCGGACAGGGGGCATCACTGAAGCTTTCTTT.